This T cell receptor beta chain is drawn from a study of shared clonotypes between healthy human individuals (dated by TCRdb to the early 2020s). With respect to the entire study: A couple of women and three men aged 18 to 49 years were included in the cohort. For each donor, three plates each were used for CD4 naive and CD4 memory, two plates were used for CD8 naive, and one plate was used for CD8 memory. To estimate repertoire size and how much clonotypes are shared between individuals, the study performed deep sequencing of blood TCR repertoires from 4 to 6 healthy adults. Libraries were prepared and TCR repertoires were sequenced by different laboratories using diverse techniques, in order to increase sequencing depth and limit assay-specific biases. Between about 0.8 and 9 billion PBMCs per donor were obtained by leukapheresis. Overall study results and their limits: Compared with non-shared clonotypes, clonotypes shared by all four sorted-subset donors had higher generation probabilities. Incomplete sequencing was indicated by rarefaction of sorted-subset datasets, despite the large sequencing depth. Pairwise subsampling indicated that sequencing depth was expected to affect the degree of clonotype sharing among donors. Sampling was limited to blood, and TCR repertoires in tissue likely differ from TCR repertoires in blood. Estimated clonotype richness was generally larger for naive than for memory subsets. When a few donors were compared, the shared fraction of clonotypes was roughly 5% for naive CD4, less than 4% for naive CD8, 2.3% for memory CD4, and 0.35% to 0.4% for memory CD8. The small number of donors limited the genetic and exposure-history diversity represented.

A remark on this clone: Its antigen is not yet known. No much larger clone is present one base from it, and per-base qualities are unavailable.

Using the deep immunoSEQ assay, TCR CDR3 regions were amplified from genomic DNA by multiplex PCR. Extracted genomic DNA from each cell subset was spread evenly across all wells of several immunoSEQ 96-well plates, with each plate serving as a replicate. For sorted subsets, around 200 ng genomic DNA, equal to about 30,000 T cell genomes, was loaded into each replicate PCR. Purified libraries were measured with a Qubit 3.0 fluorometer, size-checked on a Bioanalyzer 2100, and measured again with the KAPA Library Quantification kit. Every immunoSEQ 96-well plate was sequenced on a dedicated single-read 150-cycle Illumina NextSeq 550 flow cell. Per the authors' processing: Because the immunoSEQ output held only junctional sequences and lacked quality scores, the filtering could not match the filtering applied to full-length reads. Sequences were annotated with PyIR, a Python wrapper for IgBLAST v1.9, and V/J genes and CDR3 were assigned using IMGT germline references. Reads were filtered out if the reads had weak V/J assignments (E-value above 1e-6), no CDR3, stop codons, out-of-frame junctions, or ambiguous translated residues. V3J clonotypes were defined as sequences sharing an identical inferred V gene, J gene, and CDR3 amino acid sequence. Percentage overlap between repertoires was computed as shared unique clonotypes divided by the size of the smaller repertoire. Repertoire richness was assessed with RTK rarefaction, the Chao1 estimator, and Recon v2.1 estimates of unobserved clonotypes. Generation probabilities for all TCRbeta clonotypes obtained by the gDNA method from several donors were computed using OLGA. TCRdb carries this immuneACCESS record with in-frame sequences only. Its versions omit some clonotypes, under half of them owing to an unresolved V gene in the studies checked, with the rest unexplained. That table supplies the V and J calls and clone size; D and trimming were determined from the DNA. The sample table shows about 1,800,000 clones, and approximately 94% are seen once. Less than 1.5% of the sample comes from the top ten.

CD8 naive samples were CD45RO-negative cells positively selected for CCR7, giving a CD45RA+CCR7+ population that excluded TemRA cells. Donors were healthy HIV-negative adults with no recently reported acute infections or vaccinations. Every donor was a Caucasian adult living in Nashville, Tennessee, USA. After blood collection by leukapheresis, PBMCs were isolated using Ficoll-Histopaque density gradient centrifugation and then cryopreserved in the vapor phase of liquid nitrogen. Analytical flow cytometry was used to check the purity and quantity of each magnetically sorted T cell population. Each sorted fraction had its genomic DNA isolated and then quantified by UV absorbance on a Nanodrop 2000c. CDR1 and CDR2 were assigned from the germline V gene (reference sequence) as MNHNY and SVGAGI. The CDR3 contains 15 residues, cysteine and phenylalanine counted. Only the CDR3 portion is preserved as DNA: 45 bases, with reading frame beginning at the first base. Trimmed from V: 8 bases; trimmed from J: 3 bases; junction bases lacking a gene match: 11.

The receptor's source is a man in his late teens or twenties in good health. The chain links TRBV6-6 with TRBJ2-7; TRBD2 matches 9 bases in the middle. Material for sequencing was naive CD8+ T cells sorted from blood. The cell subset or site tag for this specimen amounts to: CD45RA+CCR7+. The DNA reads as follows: TGTGCCAGCCGGCGGGAGCGGGAGGAGTTCTACGAGCAGTACTTC. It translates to CASRREREEFYEQYF.